This TCR beta chain is drawn from a study of blood T cell repertoires in COVID-19. Profiling relied on immunoSEQ multiplex PCR, and the TCRdb table lists in-frame clones only, not all of them. Among some 300,000 clones, under 90% were seen once, and the ten largest hold roughly a tenth. J lost 1 base, V lost 5 bases, and 6 bases had no gene match. Germline CDR1 is SGHNT and CDR2 is YENEEA. The CDR3 has 16 amino acids. V usage is TRBV11-3 and J usage is TRBJ2-1; TRBD2 matches at 9 bases. Input material: PBMCs or T cells enriched from blood (not recorded which). The clonotype comes from a woman in her twenties or thirties who had recovered from COVID-19. The CDR3 nucleotides are TGTGCCAGCAGCCTTAGACTAGCGGCATCCTACAATGAGCAGTTCTTC. It translates to CASSLRLAASYNEQFF.